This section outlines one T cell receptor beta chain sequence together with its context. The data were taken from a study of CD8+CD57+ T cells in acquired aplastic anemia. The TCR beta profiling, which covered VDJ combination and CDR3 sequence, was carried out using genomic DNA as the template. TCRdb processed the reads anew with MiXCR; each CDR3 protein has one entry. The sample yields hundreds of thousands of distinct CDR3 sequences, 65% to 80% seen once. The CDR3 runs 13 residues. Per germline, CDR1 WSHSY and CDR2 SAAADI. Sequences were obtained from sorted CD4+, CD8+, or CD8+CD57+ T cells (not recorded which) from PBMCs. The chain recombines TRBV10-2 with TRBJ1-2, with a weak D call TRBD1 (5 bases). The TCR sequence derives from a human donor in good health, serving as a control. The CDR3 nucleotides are TGCGGCCCCACCGGGACCGCTGGCTATGGCTACACCTTC. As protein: CGPTGTAGYGYTF.